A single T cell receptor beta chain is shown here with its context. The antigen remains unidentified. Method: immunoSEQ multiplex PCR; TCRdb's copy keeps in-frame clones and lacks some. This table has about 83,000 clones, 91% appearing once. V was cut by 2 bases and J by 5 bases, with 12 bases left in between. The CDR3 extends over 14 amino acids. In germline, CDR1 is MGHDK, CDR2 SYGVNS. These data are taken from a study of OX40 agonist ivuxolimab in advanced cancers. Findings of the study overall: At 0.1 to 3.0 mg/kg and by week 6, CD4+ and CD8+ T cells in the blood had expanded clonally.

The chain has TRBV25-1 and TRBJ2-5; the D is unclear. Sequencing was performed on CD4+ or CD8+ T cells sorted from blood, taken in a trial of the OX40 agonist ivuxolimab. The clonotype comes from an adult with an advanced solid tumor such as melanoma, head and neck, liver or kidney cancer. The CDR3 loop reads CASSEDEVGETQYF. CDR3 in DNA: TGTGCCAGCAGTGAAGATGAGGTGGGCGAGACCCAGTACTTC.